This record covers a single T cell receptor (beta chain). Its target is unknown. This sample is drawn from a study of identical twins. From the 5' RACE reads, TCRdb called clonotypes with MiXCR, one entry per CDR3 protein. The profile shows about 520,000 distinct CDR3 sequences, about 20% of them singletons. General observations from the study: Memory repertoires showed no such pattern, whereas abundant cord blood beta clonotypes carried fewer insertions. It was out-of-frame TCR alpha sharing in monozygotic twins that models underestimated.

The ends were cut back, 6 bases at V and 2 bases at J, with 18 bases in the middle. CDR1 DFQATT and CDR2 SNEGSKA come from the germline V gene (reference sequence). The CDR3 has 15 residues. These records were also assigned to another study, of T cells expressing NK-cell markers. As that report states: Most of the eight sequenced donors tested HCMV-seropositive; one tested seronegative. In roughly six donors, dominant CD3+CD56+NKG2C+ clonotypes ranked among the top 10 CD8+ clonotypes.

This receptor was identified in a woman under 30 in good health. Sequences were obtained from CD4+ T cells sorted from blood. This chain links TRBV20-1 with TRBJ2-3; either TRBD1 or TRBD2 may supply D (5 bases each). Here the CDR3 reads CSASMRGPPTDTQYF. The CDR3 DNA sequence: TGCAGTGCAAGTATGAGGGGACCCCCCACAGATACGCAGTATTTT.